The next 9 T cell receptor beta chains were all read from a single sample in a study of blood T cell repertoires in COVID-19. Produced via immunoSEQ multiplex PCR; TCRdb's table is partial and in-frame only. The sample has 150,000 or so clones; 82% are singletons. The sample was peripheral blood. Receptors were obtained from a woman in her 70s with acute or convalescent COVID-19.

The chain has TRBV2 and TRBJ2-5, with 7 bases identical to TRBD2. With 1 base clipped from V and 5 bases from J, the junction kept 10 bases outside the gene matches. CDR1 and CDR2 from the germline V gene are SNHLY and FYNNEI. This CDR3 contains 16 residues. This CDR3 is CASSEGQTLALETQYF. CDR3 coding DNA: TGTGCCAGCAGTGAAGGACAGACACTAGCGTTGGAGACCCAGTACTTC.

The genes are TRBV3-1 (or the pseudogene TRBV3-2) and TRBJ1-6, with D maybe TRBD1 (6 bases). The V end lost 4 bases, the J end lost 2 bases, and 12 bases lay between the germline ends. This CDR3 spans 16 amino acids. The germline gives CDR1 LGHDT, CDR2 YNNKEL (reference sequence). This chain's CDR3 is CASSRSQGTYNSPLHF. DNA of the CDR3: TGTGCCAGCAGCCGTTCACAGGGAACCTATAATTCACCCCTCCACTTT.

The V gene is TRBV7-3, the J gene TRBJ2-3, with D perhaps matching TRBD2 (6 bases). With 3 bases removed from V and 2 bases from J, the gap between germline ends came to 18 bases. The CDR3 contains 17 residues. Germline CDR1 is SGHTA and CDR2 is FQGTGA. CDR3 nucleotide sequence: TGTGCCAGCAGCTTTGGCGGGACTCAATACCCCACAGATACGCAGTATTTT. Encoded protein: CASSFGGTQYPTDTQYF.

V gene TRBV27 combines with J gene TRBJ1-2; D unclear. The length of the CDR3 is 13 residues. V was trimmed by 2 bases and J by 4 bases, leaving 8 bases between them. The germline V gene encodes CDR1 MNHEY and CDR2 SMNVEV (reference sequence). Here the CDR3 reads CASSLKGVYGYTF. The CDR3 DNA reads as TGTGCCAGCAGTTTAAAGGGAGTCTATGGCTACACCTTC.

This chain joins TRBV14 and TRBJ2-1; TRBD2 might be the D (6 bases). The V and J ends lost 2 bases and 8 bases respectively, with 19 bases between them. CDR1 and CDR2 (germline): SGHDN, FVKESK. The CDR3 spans 16 residues. CDR3 sequence (DNA): TGTGCCAGCAGCCAAATTGGAGGGGCCGGGGTCGATGAGCAGTTCTTC. Translating it yields CASSQIGGAGVDEQFF.

This sequence joins TRBV11-2 and TRBJ2-7; no firm D call. The length of the CDR3 is 12 residues. The germline CDR1 and CDR2 sequences are SGHAT and FQNNGV. The V end was cut by 3 bases, the J end by 0 bases, with 3 bases between. CDR3 protein: CASSFNSYEQYF. The DNA of the CDR3 is TGTGCCAGCAGCTTCAACTCCTACGAGCAGTACTTC.

The rearrangement joins TRBV11-2 to TRBJ2-2; TRBD2 matches 9 bases. The CDR3 has 15 amino acids. Germline CDR1 and CDR2: SGHAT and FQNNGV. V lost 5 bases, J lost 5 bases, and 6 bases stayed unmatched. DNA for the CDR3: TGTGCCAGCAGCAGAGCTGCGGGAGGGACCGGGGAGCTGTTTTTT. Residues: CASSRAAGGTGELFF.

This clone was recorded once. The gene calls are TRBV30 and TRBJ2-6; a weak D match, TRBD2 (6 bases). Germline CDR1 and CDR2: GTSNPN and SVGIG (reference sequence). Trimming removed 3 bases at V and 1 base at J, with 22 bases between. The CDR3 runs 19 residues. This CDR3 is CAWRVDGRGRGSGANVLTF. CDR3 bases: TGTGCCTGGAGAGTTGATGGGCGGGGTAGGGGTTCTGGGGCCAACGTCCTGACTTTC.

The chain couples TRBV5-1 to TRBJ1-1; 9 bases map to TRBD1. The CDR3 extends over 16 amino acids. V lost 4 bases to trimming and J lost 5 bases; unmatched junction nucleotides: 12. From germline, CDR1 is SGHRS and CDR2 YFSETQ. Written as DNA, the CDR3 is TGCGCCAGCAGCCCGGGACAGGGTGTCGTTCGGACTGAAGCTTTCTTT. Translated: CASSPGQGVVRTEAFF. The variable domain in full, completed from reference TRBV5-1 and TRBJ1-1, reads KAGVTQTPRYLIKTRGQQVTLSCSPISGHRSVSWYQQTPGQGLQFLFEYFSETQRNKGNFPGRFSGRQFSNSRSEMNVSTLELGDSALYLCASSPGQGVVRTEAFFGQGTRLTVV.